This paragraph covers one T cell receptor (beta chain) sequence. This specimen comes from a study of cytomegalovirus exposure and HLA in healthy donors. This PCR relied on a set of 60 Vbeta primers and 13 Jbeta primers. Sequenced by immunoSEQ multiplex PCR; TCRdb stores in-frame clones only, minus some. In the table there are more than 95,000 clones, 69% of which are singletons. This CDR3 is 13 amino acids long. Per the germline V gene, CDR1 is SEHNR and CDR2 is FQNEAQ (reference sequence). V was pared by 3 bases and J by 2 bases, with 5 bases between. The rearrangement joins TRBV7-9 to TRBJ1-3, with D unclear. This TCR was recovered from a man aged 30-40 years in good health and CMV-seronegative. The sample taken for sequencing was PBMCs. For the CDR3, the DNA is TGTGCCAGCAGCTTCTCTACTGGAAACACCATATATTTT. It translates to CASSFSTGNTIYF.